The sequence of this T cell receptor beta chain was determined in a study of radiotherapy plus CTLA-4 blockade in lung cancer. Trimming left V 3 bases short and J 0 bases short, with 12 bases between. Germline-derived CDR1 and CDR2 are MDHEN and SYDVKM. CDR3 length: 16 amino acids. Study-level results: Expansion in blood of tumor-derived TCR clones was seen after radiotherapy plus ipilimumab.

TCRdb's copy holds only in-frame clones and misses some; the assay was immunoSEQ multiplex PCR. The table has 100,000 or so clones, around 84% seen once. Points on this clone: The antigen is not known.

J is TRBJ1-3 and V is TRBV28; possibly TRBD1 for D (6 bases). This sequence originates from a human donor with non-small cell lung cancer that progressed on radiotherapy plus ipilimumab. The source material was peripheral blood, sampled from a patient treated with radiotherapy plus ipilimumab. CDR3 amino acids: CASSFAGVSSGNTIYF. The CDR3 DNA is TGTGCCAGCAGTTTTGCAGGGGTAAGCTCTGGAAACACCATATATTTT.